This T cell receptor (beta chain) appears in the sequencing data of a study of blood T cell repertoires in COVID-19. Study details: The origin of the acute and convalescent COVID-19 samples was the United States, Italy and Spain. The analysed material was cDNA or gDNA that came from T cells, B-cell-depleted T cells, or PBMCs.

Original processing notes: Reference gene primer amplification in the assay estimated nucleated cell counts. TCRdb's copy holds only in-frame clones and misses some; the assay was immunoSEQ multiplex PCR. The DNA gave D and trimming, while V, J and clone size come from that table. Here the sample spans 200,000 to 250,000 clones, about 90% being singletons. This CDR3 is built from 13 residues. The J segment lost 7 bases and the V segment lost 6 bases, leaving 6 bases of the junction unmatched. Germline V gives CDR1 LNHDA, CDR2 SQIVND (reference sequence). The sequence was obtained from a woman between 55 and 75 years old with acute or convalescent COVID-19. Sequencing input: peripheral blood. J is TRBJ1-2 and V is TRBV19; 9 bases line up with TRBD1. The CDR3 DNA is TGTGCCAGTAGGGGACAGGGCTTTGCTGGCTACACCTTC. This translates into CASRGQGFAGYTF. Based on the CDR3 plus reference TRBV19 and TRBJ1-2, the full variable domain is DGGITQSPKYLFRKEGQNVTLSCEQNLNHDAMYWYRQDPGQGLRLIYYSQIVNDFQKGDIAEGYSVSREKKESFPLTVTSAQKNPTAFYLCASRGQGFAGYTFGSGTRLTVV.